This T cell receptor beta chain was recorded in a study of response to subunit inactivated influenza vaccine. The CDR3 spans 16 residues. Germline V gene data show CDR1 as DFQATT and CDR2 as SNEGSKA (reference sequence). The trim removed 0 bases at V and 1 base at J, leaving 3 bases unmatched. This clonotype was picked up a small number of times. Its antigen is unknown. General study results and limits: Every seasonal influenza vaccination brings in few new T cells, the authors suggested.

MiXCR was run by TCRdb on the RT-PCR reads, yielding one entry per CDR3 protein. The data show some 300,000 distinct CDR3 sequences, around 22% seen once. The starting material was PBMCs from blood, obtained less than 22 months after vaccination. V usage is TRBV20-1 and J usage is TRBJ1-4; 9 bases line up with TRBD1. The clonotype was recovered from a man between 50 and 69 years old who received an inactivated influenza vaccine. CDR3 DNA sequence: TGCAGTGCTAGAGACCGGGACAGGGTAACTAATGAAAAACTGTTTTTT. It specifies CSARDRDRVTNEKLFF.